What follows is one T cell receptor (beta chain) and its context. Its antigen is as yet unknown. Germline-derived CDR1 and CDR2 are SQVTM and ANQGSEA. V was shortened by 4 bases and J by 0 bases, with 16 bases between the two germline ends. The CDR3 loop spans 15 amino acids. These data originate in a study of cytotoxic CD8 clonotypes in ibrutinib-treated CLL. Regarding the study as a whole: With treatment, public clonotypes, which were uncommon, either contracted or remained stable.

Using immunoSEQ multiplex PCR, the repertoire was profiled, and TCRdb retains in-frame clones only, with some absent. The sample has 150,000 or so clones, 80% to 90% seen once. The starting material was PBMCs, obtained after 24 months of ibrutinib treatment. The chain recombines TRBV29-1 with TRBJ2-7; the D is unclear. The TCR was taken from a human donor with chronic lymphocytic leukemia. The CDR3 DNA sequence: TGCAGCGTTGTAGGGCTTGAAGGCGTCTCCTACGAGCAGTACTTC. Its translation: CSVVGLEGVSYEQYF.